The T cell receptor (beta chain) described here comes from a study of blood T cell repertoires in COVID-19 (dated by TCRdb to 2018 to 2020). Looking at the study overall: Samples covering the acute and convalescent phases of COVID-19 were provided by collaborators in the United States, Italy and Spain. Deeply sampled blood TCRbeta repertoires from subjects exposed to, actively infected with, or recovered from COVID-19 were included in the dataset. The samples were drawn from two sources: the first 160 participants of the ongoing ImmuneRACE study, and over 950 subjects contributed by 6 global collaborators. The prospective study material was composed of cDNA or gDNA derived from T cells, B-cell-depleted T cells, or PBMCs. The repertoires were released in a freely available public database meant as a resource for research on the immune response to SARS-CoV-2. A de-identified subject ID, COVID-19 status, age in years and sex were almost always included in the sample metadata. Where available, HLA class I and class II types were taken from metadata supplied by the sample provider and were not determined by assay-based typing.

Points the paper makes about the study in general: The amount of clinical and demographic metadata varied by source and participant and was provided uncurated.

About this clone: Its antigen is not yet known. No much larger clone is present one base from it, and per-base qualities are unavailable.

The immunoSEQ Assay, a bias-controlled multiplex PCR, was used to amplify TCRbeta CDR3 regions from genomic DNA. The authors' pipeline ran thus. The number of nucleated cells in each sample was estimated from the amplification of reference gene primers within the assay. Sequence reads were collapsed and filtered to measure the absolute abundance of every unique TCRbeta CDR3 rearrangement. Productive Simpson clonality was computed per sample as the square root of Simpson's diversity index over productive rearrangements. Entries here come from immuneACCESS through TCRdb and include only in-frame sequences with V and J called. Some clones fail to appear in such tables; in the studies checked, an unresolved V gene covers under half of the shortfall, and the cause of the remainder is unknown. V and J calls and clone size are as listed in that table; D and trimming were resolved from the DNA. The sample table records 160,000 or so clones; around 81% of these occur just once. The leading ten clones occupy approximately 13% of the sample.

Another Seattle source contributed samples from volunteer blood donors who had recovered from COVID-19. Each collaborating institution followed its own protocols to collect whole blood in K2EDTA tubes. For TCRbeta analysis, collaborators shipped samples in one of three forms: frozen whole blood, isolated PBMCs, or DNA extracted from either of those sample types. The germline V gene sets CDR1 to SGHTA and CDR2 to FQGNSA. Germline trimming amounts to 2 bases on V and 2 bases on J, with 8 as the count of junction bases outside the gene matches. Measured from the cysteine to the phenylalanine, the CDR3 is 16 residues long. Only the CDR3 region is kept as DNA, spanning 48 bases read in frame from base 1.

Input material: peripheral blood. The rearrangement joined TRBV7-2 to TRBJ1-2, with 7 central nucleotides matching TRBD1. The receptor was derived from a man aged 70-80 years who had recovered from COVID-19. For the CDR3, the sequence is CASSLRTGGINYGYTF. Read as DNA, the sequence is TGTGCCAGCAGCTTAAGGACAGGCGGCATAAACTATGGCTACACCTTC.